A single sample gave rise to the 30 T cell receptor beta chains below, sequenced in a study of shared clonotypes between healthy human individuals. Generated by immunoSEQ multiplex PCR, the TCRdb table keeps only in-frame clones and is missing some. Among approximately 720,000 clones listed, about 78% were seen once. The source material was memory CD4+ T cells sorted from blood. Subset denoted: CD45RA-negative fraction. The receptors come from a woman under 40 in good health.

This clone has only one observation. V is TRBV28 and J is TRBJ2-7; 7 bases align to TRBD2. The CDR3 has 11 amino acids. V dropped 8 bases and J dropped 2; count of bases not matched to a gene: 0. Per germline, CDR1 MDHEN and CDR2 SYDVKM. CDR3 coding DNA: TGTGCCAGCGGGAGGGCCTACGAGCAGTACTTC. Translation: CASGRAYEQYF.

This clone occurred a few times. The CDR3: CASKSTSDREYGYTF. The DNA of the CDR3 is TGTGCCAGCAAAAGTACCTCCGACAGGGAGTATGGCTACACCTTC. The chain combines TRBV27 with TRBJ1-2, with 7 bases identical to TRBD1. Germline lookup yields CDR1 MNHEY and CDR2 SMNVEV (reference sequence). Germline trimming cut 7 bases from V and 5 bases from J; bases unmatched to any gene: 13. This CDR3 region has 15 residues.

The count of this clone is one. The genes are TRBV19 and TRBJ1-4, with 7 nucleotides matching TRBD1. V gave up 3 bases and J gave up 5 bases; unmatched junction bases: 6. The V gene's germline CDR1 is LNHDA and CDR2 SQIVND (reference sequence). There are 15 residues in the CDR3. In DNA form, the CDR3 reads TGTGCCAGTAGTATTGGCGAGACAGGGAATGAAAAACTGTTTTTT. Its protein product is CASSIGETGNEKLFF.

V and J are TRBV27 and TRBJ1-5; D gene ambiguous. CDR1 MNHEY and CDR2 SMNVEV come from the germline V gene (reference sequence). The CDR3 totals 14 residues. The ends were cut back, 3 bases at V and 5 bases at J, with 11 bases in the middle. In nucleotides, the CDR3 is TGTGCCAGCAGTTTTCAAGGAGGGTATCAGCCCCAGCATTTT. It translates to CASSFQGGYQPQHF.

The CDR3 sequence is CASSLSTGDEQFF. CDR3 coding DNA: TGTGCCAGCAGTTTATCGACAGGGGATGAGCAGTTCTTC. V usage is TRBV27 and J usage is TRBJ2-1, with TRBD1 identical over 8 bases. Germline CDR1 MNHEY, CDR2 SMNVEV (reference sequence). The CDR3 is 13 amino acids. The V segment lost 0 bases and the J segment 8 bases; nucleotides outside the gene matches: 0.

This rearrangement joins TRBV7-2 to TRBJ2-7; 10 bases align to TRBD1. The germline CDR1 and CDR2 sequences are SGHTA and FQGNSA. Germline trimming cut 3 bases from V and 0 bases from J; bases unmatched to any gene: 5. The CDR3 runs to 16 residues. The CDR3 reads CASSLPGQGSSYEQYF. The CDR3 coding sequence is TGTGCCAGCAGCTTGCCGGGACAGGGGAGCTCCTACGAGCAGTACTTC.

This chain uses TRBV25-1 with TRBJ2-7, with 9 nucleotides matching TRBD1. After removal of 2 bases from V and 2 bases from J, the junction contained 10 bases not matched to a gene. From germline, CDR1 is MGHDK and CDR2 SYGVNS. This CDR3 has 17 residues. Written as DNA, the CDR3 is TGTGCCAGCAGTGAACAAACAGCTGGGGACAGGGCCTACGAGCAGTACTTC. Protein: CASSEQTAGDRAYEQYF.

This clone was detected many times. The chain links TRBV7-8 to TRBJ1-5; weak D call: TRBD1 (6 bases). The V end lost 1 base, the J end lost 6 bases, and 13 bases lay between the germline ends. Germline V lookup: CDR1 SGHVS, CDR2 FQNEAQ. This CDR3 region has 15 residues. CDR3 amino acids: CASSLVSGAIQPQHF. CDR3 nucleotide sequence: TGTGCCAGCAGCTTAGTGTCGGGGGCTATTCAGCCCCAGCATTTT.

J is TRBJ2-2 and V is TRBV5-4; the D gene is possibly TRBD1 (5 bases). In germline, CDR1 is SGHNT, CDR2 YYREEE (reference sequence). Trimming took off 2 bases at V and 2 bases at J, with 7 bases between the two ends. CDR3 length: 14 residues. The CDR3 bases are TGTGCCAGCAGCTTCCAGGGAAACACCGGGGAGCTGTTTTTT. Translating gives CASSFQGNTGELFF.

The V and J genes are TRBV9 and TRBJ2-1; possibly TRBD2 for D (6 bases). Trimming left V 3 bases short and J 9 bases short, with 13 bases between. CDR3 length: 13 residues. In germline, CDR1 is SGDLS, CDR2 YYNGEE. The CDR3 DNA sequence: TGTGCCAGCAGCGGGAGGGCCTCGGGTGAGCAGTTCTTC. It translates to CASSGRASGEQFF. Supplemented by reference TRBV9 and TRBJ2-1, the full variable domain reads DSGVTQTPKHLITATGQRVTLRCSPRSGDLSVYWYQQSLDQGLQFLIQYYNGEERAKGNILERFSAQQFPDLHSELNLSSLELGDSALYFCASSGRASGEQFFGPGTRLTVL.

J is TRBJ1-2 and V is TRBV7-9; possibly TRBD1 for D (5 bases). Germline loops: CDR1 SEHNR, CDR2 FQNEAQ (reference sequence). The V and J ends lost 1 base and 0 bases respectively, with 9 bases between them. The CDR3 is 15 amino acids. The CDR3 region is CASSLVQATNYGYTF. CDR3 DNA sequence: TGTGCCAGCAGCTTAGTACAGGCAACTAACTATGGCTACACCTTC.

The chain recombines TRBV28 with TRBJ2-7, with D possibly matching TRBD2 (5 bases). The V end lost 4 bases, the J end lost 9 bases, and 13 bases lay between the germline ends. The germline V gene has CDR1 MDHEN and CDR2 SYDVKM. The length of the CDR3 is 12 residues. Here the CDR3 DNA reads TGTGCCAGCAGTTCTTTTACGGGGAGGCAGTACTTC. Protein: CASSSFTGRQYF.

V usage is TRBV6-1 and J usage is TRBJ1-5; perhaps TRBD1 as D (5 bases). CDR3 length: 13 amino acids. V gave up 8 bases and J gave up 4 bases, with 12 bases separating them. From germline, CDR1 is MNHNS and CDR2 SASEGT. CDR3 sequence: CASRGAANQPQHF. Written as DNA, the CDR3 is TGTGCCAGCCGCGGGGCCGCTAATCAGCCCCAGCATTTT.

The gene calls are TRBV5-4 and TRBJ2-3, with D possibly matching TRBD1 (5 bases). Between the trimmed V and J ends, which lost 0 bases and 6 bases, there was a span of 17 bases. This CDR3 has 16 amino acids. Germline CDR1 reads SGHNT; CDR2 reads YYREEE (reference sequence). CDR3 coding DNA: TGTGCCAGCAGCTTGGTGTGGGCAGGGCCCGCGGATACGCAGTATTTT. Translating gives CASSLVWAGPADTQYF.

The J gene is TRBJ1-1, the V gene TRBV5-1; D remains unclear. The germline V and J ends were trimmed by 1 base and 11 bases, with 15 bases remaining between them. CDR1 is SGHRS, CDR2 YFSETQ, per germline. The CDR3 consists of 13 residues. The CDR3 region is CASSLNFEAEAFF. As DNA, the CDR3 is TGCGCCAGCAGCTTGAATTTCGAAGCGGAGGCTTTCTTT. The full variable domain, its missing parts supplied by reference TRBV5-1 and TRBJ1-1, is KAGVTQTPRYLIKTRGQQVTLSCSPISGHRSVSWYQQTPGQGLQFLFEYFSETQRNKGNFPGRFSGRQFSNSRSEMNVSTLELGDSALYLCASSLNFEAEAFFGQGTRLTVV.

This clone was seen just once. CDR3 DNA sequence: TGTGCCAGCAGCTTAAATCCGGGGGCGGGAGCTTTCTTT. Translation: CASSLNPGAGAFF. The chain links TRBV7-6 to TRBJ1-1, with D possibly matching TRBD1 (6 bases). Germline V gives CDR1 SGHVS, CDR2 FNYEAQ. The length of the CDR3 is 13 residues. Deletions cut 2 bases from V and 10 bases from J, with 14 bases between.

The chain has TRBV5-1 and TRBJ1-3, with a possible D match to TRBD1 (6 bases). The CDR3 spans 13 residues. CDR1 is SGHRS and CDR2 is YFSETQ in the germline V gene. Trimming left V 0 bases short and J 6 bases short, with 7 bases between. The CDR3 region is CASSLGDTNTIYF. For the CDR3, the DNA is TGCGCCAGCAGCTTGGGGGACACAAACACCATATATTTT.

The J gene is TRBJ2-1, the V gene TRBV6-4; 9 nucleotides match TRBD1. The V segment lost 4 bases and the J segment 8 bases; nucleotides outside the gene matches: 9. Per germline, CDR1 MRHNA and CDR2 SNTAGT. The CDR3 has 15 amino acids. DNA of the CDR3: TGTGCCAGCAGTGTGCAGGGACAGGGTTTTTATGAGCAGTTCTTC. It yields the protein CASSVQGQGFYEQFF.

The chain couples TRBV14 to TRBJ2-3; no definite D call. Per the germline V gene, CDR1 is SGHDN and CDR2 is FVKESK. The CDR3 extends over 15 amino acids. The V end lost 0 bases, the J end lost 2 bases, and 9 bases lay between the germline ends. CDR3 sequence: CASSQDRLHTDTQYF. The CDR3 bases are TGTGCCAGCAGCCAAGATCGCCTACACACAGATACGCAGTATTTT.

The CDR3 is CASSSGVNTGELFF. In nucleotides, the CDR3 is TGTGCCAGCAGTTCCGGGGTGAACACCGGGGAGCTGTTTTTT. The chain carries TRBV28 and TRBJ2-2, with a weak D call TRBD2 (5 bases). The V and J ends lost 4 bases and 1 base respectively, with 7 bases between them. Germline CDR1 reads MDHEN; CDR2 reads SYDVKM. This CDR3 has 14 amino acids. Based on the CDR3 plus reference TRBV28 and TRBJ2-2, the full variable domain is DVKVTQSSRYLVKRTGEKVFLECVQDMDHENMFWYRQDPGLGLRLIYFSYDVKMKEKGDIPEGYSVSREKKERFSLILESASTNQTSMYLCASSSGVNTGELFFGEGSRLTVL.

This clone has just a few counts. Other DNA sequences in the same sample also yield this CDR3. The V and J genes are TRBV18 and TRBJ1-3; D gene unclear. The ends were cut back, 1 base at V and 3 bases at J, with 7 bases in the middle. The CDR3 length is 14 residues. Germline CDR1 and CDR2: KGHSH and LQKENI. The CDR3, as DNA: TGTGCCAGCTCACCACAGGGAAGTGGAAACACCATATATTTT. Protein: CASSPQGSGNTIYF.

The chain uses TRBV6-5 and TRBJ2-7; 8 bases align to TRBD1. Germline assignment: CDR1 MNHEY and CDR2 SVGAGI. The CDR3 loop spans 15 amino acids. Losses at the gene ends were 0 bases for V and 5 bases for J; bases not matched to a gene: 6. The CDR3 sequence is CASSYSGPGGHEQYF. The CDR3 coding sequence is TGTGCCAGCAGTTACTCGGGGCCAGGGGGCCACGAGCAGTACTTC.

This clone occurred many times. V is TRBV7-9 and J is TRBJ1-2; 10 positions match TRBD1. V lost 8 bases and J lost 3; bases outside the gene matches: 9. Germline V gene lookup returns CDR1 SEHNR and CDR2 FQNEAQ (reference sequence). The CDR3 contains 15 residues. The CDR3 reads CASGTGQGLDYGYTF. CDR3 sequence (DNA): TGTGCCAGCGGCACGGGACAGGGGTTAGACTATGGCTACACCTTC.

The chain couples TRBV2 to TRBJ2-7; TRBD2 agrees at 11 bases. The germline CDR1 and CDR2 sequences are SNHLY and FYNNEI. This CDR3 has 15 residues. V was clipped by 5 bases and J by 3 bases; unmatched bases: 6. The CDR3 nucleotides are TGTGCCAGCAGTAAAGGGACTAGCGGCGTCTACGAGCAGTACTTC. Translation: CASSKGTSGVYEQYF.

V and J are TRBV7-9 and TRBJ2-1; the match to TRBD2 covers 7 bases. This CDR3 has 14 amino acids. Per germline, CDR1 SEHNR and CDR2 FQNEAQ (reference sequence). J was trimmed by 10 bases and V by 1 base; bases with no gene match: 7. The CDR3 loop reads CASSLGSLLAEQFF. The CDR3 nucleotides are TGTGCCAGCAGCTTAGGTTCTTTACTAGCGGAGCAGTTCTTC.

The chain recombines TRBV5-1 with TRBJ2-7; weak D call: TRBD1 (6 bases). CDR3 size: 14 residues. Germline CDR1 and CDR2: SGHRS and YFSETQ. The ends were cut back, 4 bases at V and 5 bases at J, with 16 bases in the middle. CDR3 nucleotides: TGCGCCAGCAGCAGCACAGGGAGACGGGACGAGCAGTACTTC. It yields the protein CASSSTGRRDEQYF.

This clone was seen more than once but under ten times. This chain links TRBV23-1 with TRBJ1-2, with D perhaps TRBD1 (5 bases). TRBV23-1 counts as an open reading frame of uncertain function. The CDR3 sequence is 14 residues long. V lost 0 bases, J lost 8 bases, and 13 bases lay in between. The CDR3 loop is CASSQSVKGNGYTF. The CDR3 DNA sequence: TGCGCCAGCAGTCAATCGGTTAAGGGGAACGGCTACACCTTC.

V and J are TRBV11-2 and TRBJ1-4; maybe TRBD1 (6 bases). From germline, CDR1 is SGHAT and CDR2 FQNNGV. V was trimmed by 5 bases and J by 4 bases, leaving 11 bases between them. The CDR3 has 14 residues. CDR3 residues: CASSPWTVNEKLFF. Here the CDR3 DNA reads TGTGCCAGCAGCCCCTGGACAGTTAATGAAAAACTGTTTTTT.

In its sample, this clone was seen a few times. CDR3 coding DNA: TGTGCCAGCAGCTTTGAGGGATCCCACGAGCAGTACTTC. Translated: CASSFEGSHEQYF. V gene TRBV7-9 combines with J gene TRBJ2-7, with D possibly TRBD2 on 5 matching bases. The CDR3 totals 13 residues. Germline V gives CDR1 SEHNR, CDR2 FQNEAQ (reference sequence). Trimming shortened V by 3 bases and J by 5 bases, and 11 bases separated the two germline ends.

The chain joins TRBV5-1 to TRBJ1-1; 7 bases are shared with TRBD1. Losses at the gene ends were 4 bases for V and 1 base for J; bases not matched to a gene: 7. From germline, CDR1 is SGHRS and CDR2 YFSETQ. The CDR3 consists of 15 residues. The CDR3 DNA reads as TGCGCCAGCAGCCCAAGACAGGGCCCGAACACTGAAGCTTTCTTT. Translating gives CASSPRQGPNTEAFF.